One sample yielded the 26 T cell receptor beta chains listed below, sequenced in a study of low-dose radiotherapy and immunotherapy resistance in tumors (dated by TCRdb to 2022 to 2024). The time point label of this sample denotes: after trial treatment. The treatment or condition label, read with the paper, signifies: LDRT plus nivolumab, ipilimumab, low-dose cyclophosphamide and aspirin (RACIN trial). Sequencing was performed on an Illumina HiSeq 2500. First-strand cDNA was synthesized with Superscript III and a set of TRAV- and TRBV-specific primers, covering both TCRalpha and TCRbeta chains. An approximately 20-cycle PCR with Phusion amplified the TCRs, pairing a constant-region primer with the adapter that was attached to the V primers. TCRdb reprocessed the public reads (quality trimming at Q25 with fastp, clone calling with MiXCR) and kept in-frame beta chains. Identical CDR3 protein sequences are pooled into one entry, listed with their most common genes and DNA. The sample yields about 100,000 distinct CDR3 sequences; roughly 20% were counted once. About 4% of the sample goes to the ten largest clones.

Sequences were derived from PBMCs, sampled after low-dose radiotherapy plus immunotherapy. The receptor source for this set is a male donor with prostate cancer.

In its sample, this clonotype was seen many times. This rearrangement joins TRBV6-8 to TRBJ2-2; no firm D call. The V end lost 6 bases, the J end lost 8 bases, and 10 bases lay between the germline ends. CDR1 MNHGY and CDR2 SAAAGT come from the germline V gene. The CDR3 runs 12 residues. CDR3 sequence: CASRRNRGELFF. The CDR3 DNA follows: TGTGCCAGCAGACGGAACCGGGGGGAGCTGTTTTTT.

The chain uses TRBV25-1 and TRBJ1-6; D is uncertain. The germline gives CDR1 MGHDK, CDR2 SYGVNS. The CDR3 has 13 amino acids. V dropped 4 bases and J dropped 11 bases, with 12 bases sitting between them. The CDR3 protein is CASSAPGFPPLHF. DNA for the CDR3: TGTGCCAGCAGTGCCCCAGGTTTCCCACCCCTCCACTTT.

V is TRBV5-1 and J is TRBJ2-2; no definite D call. The CDR3 is made up of 15 amino acids. From germline, CDR1 is SGHRS and CDR2 YFSETQ. Trimming pared 4 bases from V and 0 bases from J, leaving 10 bases between. CDR3 bases: TGCGCCAGCAGCCCACTTTCGGCGAACACCGGGGAGCTGTTTTTT. It encodes CASSPLSANTGELFF.

This clonotype came up many times. The V call is TRBV5-1, the J call TRBJ2-1; the match to TRBD2 covers 8 bases. The CDR3 sequence is 15 residues long. The V and J ends lost 1 base and 5 bases, in that order; junction bases with no gene match: 5. In germline, CDR1 is SGHRS, CDR2 YFSETQ. The chain's CDR3 is CASSLTGGGNNEQFF. CDR3 bases: TGCGCCAGCAGCTTGACGGGGGGGGGTAACAATGAGCAGTTCTTC.

This clonotype was counted between two and nine times. The J gene is TRBJ2-3, the V gene TRBV28; D uncertain. The CDR3 covers 13 residues. The germline gives CDR1 MDHEN, CDR2 SYDVKM. Trimming shortened V by 4 bases and J by 3 bases, and 8 bases separated the two germline ends. This chain's CDR3 is CASSSPETDTQYF. The CDR3 DNA reads TGTGCCAGCAGTTCCCCCGAAACAGATACGCAGTATTTT.

Many counts were recorded for this clonotype. The chain has TRBV29-1 and TRBJ2-1, with 8 bases fitting TRBD1. V lost 4 bases, J lost 1 base, and 3 bases stayed unmatched. Germline loops: CDR1 SQVTM, CDR2 ANQGSEA. This CDR3 contains 14 residues. This CDR3 is CSVGRQGSYNEQFF. CDR3 DNA sequence: TGCAGCGTTGGGAGACAGGGGTCCTACAATGAGCAGTTCTTC.

J is TRBJ2-7 and V is TRBV10-3, with D possibly TRBD1 on 5 matching bases. Trimming took 7 bases from V and 6 from J, leaving 10 bases between them. Germline-derived CDR1 and CDR2 are ENHRY and SYGVKD. This CDR3 comprises 11 residues. The CDR3 DNA sequence: TGTGCCATCAAAGGGGCCACCGAGCAGTACTTC. Translated: CAIKGATEQYF.

This clonotype came up many times. The chain carries TRBV11-2 and TRBJ1-1; 8 bases are a match to TRBD1. The CDR3 has 15 amino acids. V lost 4 bases, J lost 6 bases, and 10 bases stayed unmatched. CDR1 and CDR2 from the germline V gene are SGHAT and FQNNGV. The CDR3 loop is CASSSVTGGRAEAFF. In DNA form, the CDR3 reads TGTGCCAGCAGCTCGGTCACAGGGGGTAGGGCTGAAGCTTTCTTT.

With regard to this clonotype: It differs at one base from a far larger clone, so likely a read error. The chain has TRBV6-5 and TRBJ2-7, with 9 bases aligning to TRBD2. With V trimmed by 6 bases and J by 7 bases, 16 bases remained unmatched. Germline lookup yields CDR1 MNHEY and CDR2 SVGAGI. The length of the CDR3 is 16 residues. CDR3 DNA: TGTGCCAGCAGCCCAGGACTAGCGACTGAAGGCGATGAGCAGTACTTC. Encoded protein: CASSPGLATEGDEQYF.

This clonotype came up many times. The chain carries TRBV20-1 and TRBJ1-5; D remains unclear. The CDR3 spans 12 residues. Germline V gene lookup returns CDR1 DFQATT and CDR2 SNEGSKA (reference sequence). V was shortened by 3 bases and J by 6 bases, with 9 bases between the two germline ends. The CDR3 DNA reads as TGCAGTGCTAGCAAGGGCCCTCAGCCCCAGCATTTT. It yields the protein CSASKGPQPQHF.

About this clonotype: It is likely a read error: a sequence one base away is far more abundant. This chain uses TRBV21-1 with TRBJ2-1; the table's D call TRBD1 went unverified against the DNA. TRBV21-1 is tagged as a pseudogene. CDR3 length: 17 amino acids. The CDR3 is CASSKDLTTESSYEQFF. The DNA of the CDR3 is TGTGCCAGCAGCAAGGACCTGACGACAGAGAGCTCCTACGAGCAGTTCTTC.

This clonotype was observed many times. The J gene is TRBJ1-4, the V gene TRBV15; TRBD1 is a possible D gene (5 bases). The CDR3 is 15 residues long. The V end was cut by 3 bases, the J end by 1 base, with 9 bases between. Germline lookup yields CDR1 LNHNV and CDR2 YYDKDF (reference sequence). CDR3 in DNA: TGTGCCACCAGCAGCCGTGGGGGAACTAATGAAAAACTGTTTTTT. Its translation is CATSSRGGTNEKLFF.

This clonotype has at least ten counts. The genes are TRBV10-3 and TRBJ2-5; possible D gene TRBD1, 5 bases. The CDR3 has 13 amino acids. V lost 4 bases to trimming and J lost 3 bases, with 9 bases between them. Germline V gene lookup returns CDR1 ENHRY and CDR2 SYGVKD. CDR3 nucleotides: TGTGCCATCAGTGTGGGCAGGGAAGAGACCCAGTACTTC. Protein: CAISVGREETQYF.

Many counts were recorded for this clonotype. J is TRBJ2-7 and V is TRBV6-8; possibly TRBD1 for D (6 bases). Looked up from germline, CDR1 is MNHGY and CDR2 is SAAAGT. With 5 bases removed from V and 6 bases from J, the gap between germline ends came to 17 bases. The CDR3 extends over 14 amino acids. The CDR3 DNA follows: TGTGCCAGCAGTCCCCGCCAGGGGTTCGGCGAGCAGTACTTC. Its translation: CASSPRQGFGEQYF.

The genes are TRBV28 and TRBJ2-1; 10 positions match TRBD2. J lost 6 bases, V lost 5 bases, and 10 bases had no gene match. The CDR3 covers 16 residues. Germline V gene data show CDR1 as MDHEN and CDR2 as SYDVKM. CDR3 region: CASSQAPSGSVNEQFF. CDR3 DNA: TGTGCCAGCAGTCAGGCCCCTAGCGGGAGTGTCAATGAGCAGTTCTTC.

V usage is TRBV9 and J usage is TRBJ2-7; weak D call: TRBD1 (6 bases). CDR3 length: 14 residues. V gave up 4 bases and J gave up 2 bases, with 13 bases separating them. The germline V gene encodes CDR1 SGDLS and CDR2 YYNGEE. CDR3 DNA: TGTGCCAGCAGCCACCGGGACAATCCCTACGAGCAGTACTTC. It codes for CASSHRDNPYEQYF.

This clonotype was detected ten times or more. J is TRBJ1-1 and V is TRBV20-1, with TRBD1 as a possible D gene (5 bases). V was pared by 3 bases and J by 1 base, with 15 bases between. There are 15 residues in the CDR3. The germline gives CDR1 DFQATT, CDR2 SNEGSKA (reference sequence). The CDR3 spells CSARWPGTKNTEAFF. The CDR3 bases are TGCAGTGCTAGGTGGCCAGGGACTAAGAACACTGAAGCTTTCTTT.

This clonotype was counted ten times or more. The chain carries TRBV3-1 and TRBJ2-1, with 8 bases matching TRBD2. J gave up 9 bases and V 1 base, and 2 bases lay outside the gene matches. This CDR3 has 13 amino acids. In germline, CDR1 is LGHDT, CDR2 YNNKEL (reference sequence). This CDR3 is CASSQAAGGEQFF. CDR3 nucleotides: TGTGCCAGCAGCCAAGCCGCGGGGGGTGAGCAGTTCTTC.

This clonotype was recorded many times. This chain joins TRBV20-1 and TRBJ2-7; 8 nucleotides align to TRBD2. J was trimmed by 6 bases and V by 6 bases; bases with no gene match: 13. The CDR3 runs 14 residues. Germline V gene lookup returns CDR1 DFQATT and CDR2 SNEGSKA (reference sequence). CDR3: CSAGVSGGGIEQYF. As DNA, the CDR3 is TGCAGTGCAGGGGTCAGCGGGGGCGGAATCGAGCAGTACTTC.

This clonotype showed up many times. The chain has TRBV6-1 and TRBJ1-2, with TRBD1 matching over 7 bases. V lost 7 bases and J lost 8; bases outside the gene matches: 7. The CDR3 covers 12 residues. Germline V gene data show CDR1 as MNHNS and CDR2 as SASEGT. The chain's CDR3 is CASTPGQPGYTF. Here the CDR3 DNA reads TGTGCCAGCACCCCGGGACAGCCCGGCTACACCTTC.

The chain recombines TRBV29-1 with TRBJ2-7, with 11 bases fitting TRBD1. Germline CDR1 is SQVTM and CDR2 is ANQGSEA. This CDR3 region has 13 residues. Trimming cost V 7 bases and J 4 bases; bases outside gene matches: 6. The DNA for the CDR3 is TGCAGCGCCGGACAGGGGGCGGGATACGAGCAGTACTTC. Residues: CSAGQGAGYEQYF.

The CDR3: CASSPGGTGWGQPQHF. The CDR3 bases are TGTGCCAGCAGCCCCGGGGGCACAGGGTGGGGTCAGCCCCAGCATTTT. The chain recombines TRBV7-2 with TRBJ1-5; a possible D gene is TRBD1 (6 bases). The CDR3 has 16 residues. Trimming took 5 bases from V and 6 from J, leaving 20 bases between them. Germline CDR1 is SGHTA and CDR2 is FQGNSA.

In its sample, this clonotype was seen many times. J is TRBJ1-5 and V is TRBV2, with a possible D match to TRBD1 (6 bases). Between the trimmed V and J ends, which lost 2 bases and 9 bases, there was a span of 11 bases. This CDR3 contains 13 residues. Germline CDR1 SNHLY, CDR2 FYNNEI. CDR3 DNA sequence: TGTGCCAGCAGTGAACTAGAGGGGGGGCCCCAGCATTTT. This gives the protein CASSELEGGPQHF.

This clonotype occurred many times. The genes are TRBV7-8 and TRBJ2-3; D might be TRBD2 (7 bases). Germline CDR1 and CDR2: SGHVS and FQNEAQ. The V gene lost 1 base and the J gene lost 4 bases, with 12 bases spanning the gap. This CDR3 comprises 15 residues. CDR3 amino acids: CASSLGGGGADTQYF. The CDR3 nucleotides read TGTGCCAGCAGCTTAGGGGGGGGCGGGGCAGATACGCAGTATTTT.

This clonotype was detected many times. The chain carries TRBV20-1 and TRBJ2-3; 7 bases align to TRBD2. This CDR3 is 15 amino acids long. CDR1 is DFQATT, CDR2 SNEGSKA, per germline (reference sequence). The trim removed 5 bases at V and 5 bases at J, leaving 13 bases unmatched. The CDR3 loop reads CSAPRSGSPRDTQYF. The DNA of the CDR3 is TGCAGTGCTCCTCGTAGCGGGTCGCCCCGAGATACGCAGTATTTT.

The table lists this clonotype with many counts. The rearrangement joins TRBV7-8 to TRBJ2-5, with TRBD2 identical over 11 bases. CDR3 length: 16 residues. The junction had 6 bases not matched to a gene; V was cut back by 4 bases and J by 2 bases. Looked up from germline, CDR1 is SGHVS and CDR2 is FQNEAQ. The CDR3 here is CASSSRRLAGQETQYF. CDR3 DNA sequence: TGTGCCAGCAGCTCTAGAAGACTAGCGGGGCAAGAGACCCAGTACTTC.